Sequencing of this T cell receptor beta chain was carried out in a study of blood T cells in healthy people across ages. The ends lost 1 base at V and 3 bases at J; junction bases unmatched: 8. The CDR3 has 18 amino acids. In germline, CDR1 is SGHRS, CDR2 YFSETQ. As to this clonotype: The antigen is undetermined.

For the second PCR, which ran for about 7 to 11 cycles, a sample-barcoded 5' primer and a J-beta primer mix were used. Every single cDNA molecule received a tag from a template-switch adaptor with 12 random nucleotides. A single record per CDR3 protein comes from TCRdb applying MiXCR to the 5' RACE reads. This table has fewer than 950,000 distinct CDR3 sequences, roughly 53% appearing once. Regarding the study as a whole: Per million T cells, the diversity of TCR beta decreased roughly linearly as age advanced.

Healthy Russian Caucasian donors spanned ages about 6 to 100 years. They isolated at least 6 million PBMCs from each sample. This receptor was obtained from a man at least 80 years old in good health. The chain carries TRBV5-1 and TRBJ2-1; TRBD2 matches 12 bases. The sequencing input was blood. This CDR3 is CASSLFSTSGSGYNEQFF. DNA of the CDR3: TGCGCCAGCAGCTTGTTTTCGACTAGCGGGAGTGGCTACAATGAGCAGTTCTTC.